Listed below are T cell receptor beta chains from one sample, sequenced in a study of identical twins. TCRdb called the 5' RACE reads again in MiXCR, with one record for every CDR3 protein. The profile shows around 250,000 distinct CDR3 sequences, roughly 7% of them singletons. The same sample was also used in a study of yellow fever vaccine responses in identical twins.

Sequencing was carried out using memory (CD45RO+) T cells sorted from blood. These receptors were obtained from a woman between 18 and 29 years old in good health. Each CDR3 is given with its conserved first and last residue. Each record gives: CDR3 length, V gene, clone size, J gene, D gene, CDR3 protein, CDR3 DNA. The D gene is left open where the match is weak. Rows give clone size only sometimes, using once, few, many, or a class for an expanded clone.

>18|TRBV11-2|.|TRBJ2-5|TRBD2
CASSPGGLAGGGWETQYF
TGTGCCAGCAGCCCCGGGGGGCTAGCGGGCGGAGGGTGGGAGACCCAGTACTTC
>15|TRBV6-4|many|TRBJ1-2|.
CASSDTADSPEGYTF
TGTGCCAGCAGTGACACGGCAGATAGTCCGGAGGGCTACACCTTC
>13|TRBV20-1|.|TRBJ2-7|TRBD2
CSARASSGSVQYF
TGCAGTGCTAGAGCTAGTAGCGGGAGCGTGCAGTACTTC
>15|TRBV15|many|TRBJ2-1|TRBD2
CATSSGLAGANEQFF
TGTGCCACCAGCAGTGGACTAGCGGGAGCGAATGAGCAGTTCTTC
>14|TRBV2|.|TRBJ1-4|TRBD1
CASSEGQGAEKLFF
TGTGCCAGCAGTGAGGGCCAGGGGGCAGAAAAACTGTTTTTT
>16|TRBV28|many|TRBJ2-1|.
CASSRPQGGGFNEQFF
TGTGCCAGCAGTAGACCTCAAGGGGGAGGCTTCAATGAGCAGTTCTTC
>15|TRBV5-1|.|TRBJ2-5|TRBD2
CASSLGAGGEETQYF
TGCGCCAGCAGCTTGGGGGCGGGAGGGGAAGAGACCCAGTACTTC
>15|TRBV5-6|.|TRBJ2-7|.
CASSKDRDSIYEQYF
TGTGCCAGCAGCAAGGACCGGGACTCTATCTACGAGCAGTACTTC
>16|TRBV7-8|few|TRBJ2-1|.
CASSGGRGQGYNEQFF
TGTGCCAGCAGCGGAGGGCGGGGGCAGGGTTACAATGAGCAGTTCTTC
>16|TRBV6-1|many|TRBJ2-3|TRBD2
CASSGLAGSGTDTQYF
TGTGCCAGCAGCGGACTAGCCGGGAGTGGAACAGATACGCAGTATTTT
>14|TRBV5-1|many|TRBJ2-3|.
CASSSYRNSDTQYF
TGCGCCAGCAGCTCGTACAGGAATTCTGATACGCAGTATTTT
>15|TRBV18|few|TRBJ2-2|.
CATPEGPSYTGELFF
TGTGCCACCCCAGAAGGACCCTCCTATACCGGGGAGCTGTTTTTT
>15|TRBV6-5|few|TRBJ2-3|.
CASSYDQGGTDTQYF
TGTGCCAGCAGTTACGATCAGGGTGGCACAGATACGCAGTATTTT
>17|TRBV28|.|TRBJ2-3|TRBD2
CASSLALAGSATDTQYF
TGTGCCAGCAGTTTAGCTCTAGCGGGGAGCGCCACAGATACGCAGTATTTT
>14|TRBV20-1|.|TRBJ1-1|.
CSARTGLRDTEAFF
TGCAGTGCTAGAACCGGATTGAGAGACACTGAAGCTTTCTTT
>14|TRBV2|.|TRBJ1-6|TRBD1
CASRPDRAASPLHF
TGTGCCAGCAGACCGGACAGGGCGGCTTCACCCCTCCACTTT
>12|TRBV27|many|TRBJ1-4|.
CASGSTREKLFF
TGTGCCAGCGGCAGTACGAGGGAAAAACTGTTTTTT
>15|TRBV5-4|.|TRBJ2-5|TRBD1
CASSPGQGSRETQYF
TGTGCCAGCAGCCCCGGACAGGGAAGCCGGGAGACCCAGTACTTC
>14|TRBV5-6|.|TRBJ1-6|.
CASSLALGPSPLHF
TGTGCCAGCAGCTTGGCCCTCGGACCTTCACCCCTCCACTTT
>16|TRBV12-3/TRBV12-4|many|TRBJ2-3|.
CASSSWENIGTDTQYF
TGTGCCAGCAGTTCTTGGGAAAACATTGGCACAGATACGCAGTATTTT
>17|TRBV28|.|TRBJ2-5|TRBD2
CASSDPMGLGQLETQYF
TGTGCCAGCAGCGACCCAATGGGACTAGGGCAATTGGAGACCCAGTACTTC
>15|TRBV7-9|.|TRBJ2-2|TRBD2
CASSLAWEGTRELFF
TGTGCCAGCAGCTTAGCCTGGGAGGGGACGAGGGAGCTGTTTTTT
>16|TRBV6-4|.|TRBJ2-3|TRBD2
CASSPTSGGAVDTQYF
TGTGCCAGCAGTCCTACTAGCGGGGGGGCCGTAGATACGCAGTATTTT
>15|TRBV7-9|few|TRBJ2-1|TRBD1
CASSSGQGGNNEQFF
TGTGCCAGCAGTTCCGGACAGGGAGGTAACAATGAGCAGTTCTTC
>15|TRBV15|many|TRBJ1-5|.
CATSGGGPRNQPQHF
TGTGCCACCAGCGGAGGGGGTCCGCGCAATCAGCCCCAGCATTTT
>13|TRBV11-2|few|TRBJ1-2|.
CASRNGPGGGYTF
TGTGCCAGCAGAAACGGTCCGGGGGGAGGCTACACCTTC
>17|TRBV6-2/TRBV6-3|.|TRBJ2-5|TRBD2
CASSIGTSGRGLETQYF
TGTGCCAGCAGTATCGGGACTAGCGGGAGGGGGTTGGAGACCCAGTACTTC